The present TCR delta chain was sequenced within a study of γδ T cells in repeated Plasmodium falciparum infection. For the study at large: Some Malian samples span acute malaria episodes; others come from no-transmission periods.

TCRdb reanalyzed the multiplex PCR reads using CATT. The sample includes around 49,000 delta-chain clones, roughly 1.9% of them seen just once. The CDR3 has 19 residues. The germline V gene has CDR1 TSESDYY and CDR2 QEAYKQQN. Study-wide results and limits: Malian children's Vdelta2-negative repertoires appeared more expanded and less diverse than Australians'.

Gammadelta T cells were flow-sorted from PBMC into Vgamma9/Vdelta2+ and Vdelta2-negative populations for bulk analysis. On this clone itself: Antigen specificity is unknown. The protein recorded in TCRdb matches a much larger clone and deviates from this DNA's translation at residue 15, suggesting a read error; the protein here is obtained by translating the DNA.

Source material: gamma-delta T cells from blood. The chain employs TRAV38-2/DV8 and TRDJ1; 11 nucleotides agree with TRDD3. The J gene is not listed in TCRdb, so it was assigned here from a DNA match to germline. The origin of this receptor is a pool of human donors (malaria-infected and uninfected, not separated). CDR3: CAYRSGLGDTFSYTGKLIF. The DNA of the CDR3 is TGTGCTTATAGGAGCGGGCTGGGGGATACCTTTTCGTACACCGGTAAACTCATCTTT.